The 17 T cell receptor beta chains given below trace back to one sample, sequenced in a study of shared clonotypes between healthy human individuals. Naive CD8 cells comprised CD45RO-negative, CCR7-positively selected cells, excluding terminally differentiated effector memory CD45RA+ cells. Only in-frame clones appear in the TCRdb table, and some are missing; sequencing was by immunoSEQ multiplex PCR. Altogether about 2 million clones are present, 85% to 95% being singletons, with the ten largest covering 1% to 1.5%. The sequenced sample consisted of naive CD8+ T cells sorted from blood. These receptors were obtained from a man younger than 35 in good health.

V usage is TRBV7-9 and J usage is TRBJ2-7; a weak D match, TRBD2 (7 bases). V lost 5 bases, J lost 5 bases, and 19 bases lay in between. CDR1 and CDR2 (germline): SEHNR, FQNEAQ (reference sequence). CDR3 length: 15 amino acids. The chain's CDR3 is CASSGGREGRDEQYF. The CDR3 DNA reads TGTGCCAGCAGCGGGGGCAGGGAGGGACGGGACGAGCAGTACTTC.

The J gene is TRBJ1-6, the V gene TRBV5-6, with D unclear. The ends were cut back, 1 base at V and 12 bases at J, with 8 bases in the middle. CDR3 length: 12 residues. Germline V gene data show CDR1 as SGHDT and CDR2 as YYEEEE. The CDR3 DNA reads as TGTGCCAGCAGCTTGTCGGTCGGACCCCTCCACTTT. Its protein is CASSLSVGPLHF.

This chain connects TRBV19 to TRBJ2-7; 8 nucleotides align to TRBD1. Germline-derived CDR1 and CDR2 are LNHDA and SQIVND (reference sequence). The CDR3 runs 15 residues. Trimming cost V 3 bases and J 0 bases; bases outside gene matches: 4. CDR3 amino acids: CASSILTGDSYEQYF. The DNA for the CDR3 is TGTGCCAGTAGTATCTTGACAGGGGACTCCTACGAGCAGTACTTC.

V is TRBV7-9 and J is TRBJ1-1; TRBD1 might be the D (6 bases). Trimming stripped 4 bases from V and 1 base from J, with 13 bases between. CDR1 SEHNR and CDR2 FQNEAQ come from the germline V gene (reference sequence). The CDR3 loop spans 15 amino acids. CDR3 sequence: CASSSSTGQNTEAFF. As DNA, the CDR3 is TGTGCCAGCAGCTCATCGACAGGACAGAACACTGAAGCTTTCTTT.

The chain combines TRBV27 with TRBJ2-1; D is unresolved. The length of the CDR3 is 13 residues. The V end lost 2 bases, the J end lost 8 bases, and 10 bases lay between the germline ends. The germline V gene has CDR1 MNHEY and CDR2 SMNVEV (reference sequence). CDR3 coding DNA: TGTGCCAGCAGTTTACTCTCTATCCATGAGCAGTTCTTC. This gives the protein CASSLLSIHEQFF.

The V gene is TRBV30, the J gene TRBJ1-5, with D maybe TRBD1 (5 bases). Germline V gene lookup returns CDR1 GTSNPN and CDR2 SVGIG (reference sequence). This CDR3 is 15 amino acids long. V lost 2 bases and J lost 7, with 18 bases in between. The CDR3 sequence is CAWSSRDGLRQPQHF. CDR3 DNA: TGTGCCTGGAGTAGCCGGGACGGGTTGCGGCAGCCCCAGCATTTT.

As concerns this clone: This CDR3 is also generated by other DNA sequences in the sample. The V and J genes are TRBV30 and TRBJ2-3; 8 bases match TRBD1. Germline-derived CDR1 and CDR2 are GTSNPN and SVGIG (reference sequence). Trimming at V came to 2 bases and at J to 1 base, leaving 2 bases not matched to a gene. This CDR3 is built from 14 residues. Here the CDR3 reads CAWSPGQGTDTQYF. CDR3 DNA sequence: TGTGCCTGGAGTCCGGGACAGGGCACAGATACGCAGTATTTT.

This chain uses TRBV9 with TRBJ2-7; 7 nucleotides line up with TRBD2. The germline CDR1 and CDR2 sequences are SGDLS and YYNGEE. This CDR3 contains 16 residues. V shed 0 bases and J 5 bases; nucleotides not matched to a gene: 11. The CDR3 bases are TGTGCCAGCAGCGTAGAGAGCACTAGCGTCCAGAACGAGCAGTACTTC. Amino acid sequence: CASSVESTSVQNEQYF. Drawing the rest from reference TRBV9 and TRBJ2-7, the complete variable domain is DSGVTQTPKHLITATGQRVTLRCSPRSGDLSVYWYQQSLDQGLQFLIQYYNGEERAKGNILERFSAQQFPDLHSELNLSSLELGDSALYFCASSVESTSVQNEQYFGPGTRLTVT.

This clone was recorded a few times. This chain joins TRBV7-9 and TRBJ1-3, with D hard to call. With 6 bases removed from V and 0 bases from J, the gap between germline ends came to 6 bases. CDR1 SEHNR and CDR2 FQNEAQ come from the germline V gene (reference sequence). The CDR3 has 13 residues. CDR3 region: CASRALSGNTIYF. The CDR3 DNA sequence: TGTGCCAGCAGAGCTCTCTCTGGAAACACCATATATTTT.

DNA of the CDR3: TGTGCCAGCAGCTTAGGAGGTCGGGACCCCCAGCATTTT. As protein: CASSLGGRDPQHF. The V and J genes are TRBV7-9 and TRBJ1-5; a possible D gene is TRBD1 (5 bases). Germline loops: CDR1 SEHNR, CDR2 FQNEAQ (reference sequence). The CDR3 is made up of 13 amino acids. Trimming left V 1 base short and J 10 bases short, with 11 bases between.

This chain uses TRBV28 with TRBJ2-3, with D perhaps given as TRBD1 or TRBD2 (5 bases each). Germline CDR1 MDHEN, CDR2 SYDVKM. The CDR3 sequence is 15 residues long. V was pared by 3 bases and J by 1 base, with 11 bases between. The CDR3 spells CASSLGVDGTDTQYF. CDR3 DNA sequence: TGTGCCAGCAGTTTGGGGGTGGACGGCACAGATACGCAGTATTTT.

The chain carries TRBV4-3 and TRBJ2-1, with D perhaps given as TRBD1 or TRBD2 (6 bases each). This CDR3 comprises 18 residues. The germline gives CDR1 LGHNA, CDR2 YSLEER. With 0 bases removed from V and 4 bases from J, the gap between germline ends came to 19 bases. The DNA of the CDR3 is TGCGCCAGCAGCCAAGAGGGGGGCTTCGGCGTGGGGTACAATGAGCAGTTCTTC. The encoded protein is CASSQEGGFGVGYNEQFF.

The chain couples TRBV27 to TRBJ2-7, with unresolved D. CDR3 length equals 17 residues. Germline V gene lookup returns CDR1 MNHEY and CDR2 SMNVEV (reference sequence). Trimming took 6 bases from V and 2 from J, leaving 23 bases between them. The CDR3 sequence: CASSPPGRLGAAYEQYF. The CDR3 coding sequence is TGTGCCAGCAGCCCCCCCGGGCGACTCGGCGCGGCCTACGAGCAGTACTTC.

This chain joins TRBV5-6 and TRBJ1-1; D gene unclear. CDR1 and CDR2 (germline): SGHDT, YYEEEE. Deletions cut 0 bases from V and 6 bases from J, with 15 bases between. The CDR3 runs 15 residues. The CDR3 reads CASSLAGGGRAEAFF. The CDR3 region has the DNA TGTGCCAGCAGCTTGGCCGGAGGCGGAAGGGCTGAAGCTTTCTTT. Based on the CDR3 plus reference TRBV5-6 and TRBJ1-1, the full variable domain is DAGVTQSPTHLIKTRGQQVTLRCSPKSGHDTVSWYQQALGQGPQFIFQYYEEEERQRGNFPDRFSGHQFPNYSSELNVNALLLGDSALYLCASSLAGGGRAEAFFGQGTRLTVV.

On this clone itself: Other DNA sequences within the sample encode an identical CDR3. The chain is built from TRBV5-4 and TRBJ2-7; the match to TRBD1 covers 8 bases. CDR3 size: 13 residues. The germline V gene encodes CDR1 SGHNT and CDR2 YYREEE (reference sequence). The J segment lost 2 bases and the V segment lost 5 bases, leaving 3 bases of the junction unmatched. The CDR3 region has the DNA TGTGCCAGCAGTCTACAGGGGGCCTACGAGCAGTACTTC. Its translation: CASSLQGAYEQYF. Drawing the rest from reference TRBV5-4 and TRBJ2-7, the complete variable domain is ETGVTQSPTHLIKTRGQQVTLRCSSQSGHNTVSWYQQALGQGPQFIFQYYREEENGRGNFPPRFSGLQFPNYSSELNVNALELDDSALYLCASSLQGAYEQYFGPGTRLTVT.

V gene TRBV5-1 combines with J gene TRBJ2-5, with D possibly being TRBD2 (6 bases). CDR1 is SGHRS, CDR2 YFSETQ, per germline. The CDR3 consists of 16 residues. V shed 4 bases and J shed 5 bases, with 21 bases lying between them. CDR3 region: CASSLETAGYEETQYF. DNA for the CDR3: TGCGCCAGCAGCCTCGAAACGGCGGGATACGAGGAGACCCAGTACTTC.

This clone was counted a single time. The chain recombines TRBV29-1 with TRBJ2-7; tentatively, D is TRBD2 (5 bases). Trimming cost V 7 bases and J 6 bases, with 13 bases left between them. The CDR3 totals 11 residues. Germline values: CDR1 SQVTM, CDR2 ANQGSEA. The CDR3 DNA reads TGCAGCGCCCGCGGACTTTCCGAGCAGTACTTC. This translates into CSARGLSEQYF.